This entry describes one T cell receptor (beta chain). The data derive from a study of blood T cells in healthy people across ages. A second PCR, run for roughly 6 to 11 cycles, used a sample-barcoded 5' primer plus a J-beta primer mix. One entry per CDR3 protein results from TCRdb running MiXCR on the 5' RACE reads. This sample has 700,000 to 900,000 distinct CDR3 sequences, with approximately 55% found just once. Germline V gene lookup returns CDR1 SGHRS and CDR2 YFSETQ. CDR3 size: 16 residues. J gave up 5 bases and V 8 bases, and 17 bases lay outside the gene matches. V gene TRBV5-1 combines with J gene TRBJ2-5, with 8 bases identical to TRBD2. The sample consisted of blood. This receptor was obtained from an older man in good health. CDR3 nucleotide sequence: TGCGCCAGTACCCGGGGGGGACTAACCTCCGGGGAGACCCAGTACTTC. It yields the protein CASTRGGLTSGETQYF. Full variable domain (rest looked up from reference TRBV5-1 and TRBJ2-5): KAGVTQTPRYLIKTRGQQVTLSCSPISGHRSVSWYQQTPGQGLQFLFEYFSETQRNKGNFPGRFSGRQFSNSRSEMNVSTLELGDSALYLCASTRGGLTSGETQYFGPGTRLLVL.